This T cell receptor (beta chain) was captured in a study of blood T cell repertoires in COVID-19. About the research overall: The United States, Italy and Spain provided the acute and convalescent COVID-19 samples. The cDNA or gDNA used as material had been derived from T cells, B-cell-depleted T cells, or PBMCs.

The CDR3 sequence is 15 residues long. V gave up 4 bases and J gave up 0 bases, with 12 bases separating them. From germline, CDR1 is MNHEY and CDR2 SVGEGT. Per the study methods: Amplified reference gene primers provided the basis for estimating nucleated cell counts. Profiled with immunoSEQ multiplex PCR; TCRdb holds only in-frame clones, not every one. V, J and clone size derive from that table, while D and trimming were established from the DNA sequence. The sample comprises about 240,000 clones, 70% to 80% of which are singletons, and about 3.1% rests with the top ten. The chain combines TRBV6-2 or TRBV6-3 with TRBJ1-1, with TRBD1 as a possible D gene (6 bases). This TCR came from a woman at least 80 years old with acute or convalescent COVID-19. Sequencing was done on a sample of peripheral blood. The CDR3 DNA is TGTGCCAGCAGTTGGACAGCTATCATGAACACTGAAGCTTTCTTT. It codes for CASSWTAIMNTEAFF.